Listed below are T cell receptor beta chains from one sample, sequenced in a study of shared clonotypes between healthy human individuals. The protocol was immunoSEQ multiplex PCR, while the TCRdb copy is restricted to in-frame clones and leaves out a portion. The table has around 1,900,000 clones, 80% to 95% seen once. The sample consisted of naive CD8+ T cells from PBMCs. The receptor set was obtained from a man between 18 and 35 years old in good health. Some clones in this sample may be carry-over from other donors' samples. Each CDR3 is given with its conserved first and last residue. Each record gives: CDR3 length, V gene, D gene, clone size, J gene, CDR3 protein, CDR3 DNA. The D gene is left open where the match is weak. Clone size, where shown, is once, few, many, or a class for clones that have expanded.

13	TRBV2	-	-	TRBJ2-7	CAGRGFSSYEQYF	TGTGCCGGCCGCGGTTTCTCCTCCTACGAGCAGTACTTC
15	TRBV19	-	-	TRBJ2-1	CASRPPGAKYNEQFF	TGTGCCAGTAGGCCCCCAGGGGCGAAATACAATGAGCAGTTCTTC
16	TRBV28	-	-	TRBJ1-1	CASSLGGPGSVAEAFF	TGTGCCAGCAGTTTAGGGGGACCGGGAAGTGTTGCTGAAGCTTTCTTT
17	TRBV4-1	TRBD1	-	TRBJ2-2	CASSHEGGGVDTGELFF	TGCGCCAGCAGCCATGAAGGGGGCGGTGTGGACACCGGGGAGCTGTTTTTT
16	TRBV27	-	-	TRBJ2-7	CASSIGPGQGHYEQYF	TGTGCCAGCAGCATTGGTCCGGGTCAGGGTCACTACGAGCAGTACTTC
15	TRBV18	TRBD2	-	TRBJ2-1	CASSPAGGGYNEQFF	TGTGCCAGCTCACCAGCGGGAGGGGGCTACAATGAGCAGTTCTTC
15	TRBV27	-	-	TRBJ2-7	CASSSGGRSSYEQYF	TGTGCCAGCAGTTCCGGGGGTCGAAGCTCCTACGAGCAGTACTTC
15	TRBV12-2	-	-	TRBJ2-7	CASRGGLAGYYEQYF	TGTGCAAGTCGCGGCGGACTAGCGGGATACTACGAGCAGTACTTC
15	TRBV7-8	-	-	TRBJ1-5	CASSLKGSNHQPQHF	TGTGCCAGCAGCTTAAAGGGCAGTAACCATCAGCCCCAGCATTTT
18	TRBV7-8	TRBD2	-	TRBJ2-1	CASSFGLAGGFKYNEQFF	TGTGCCAGCAGCTTTGGACTAGCGGGAGGGTTCAAATACAATGAGCAGTTCTTC
16	TRBV5-1	-	-	TRBJ1-3	CASSSDSLSSGNTIYF	TGCGCCAGCAGCTCCGACAGCCTGTCCTCTGGAAACACCATATATTTT
14	TRBV29-1	TRBD2	-	TRBJ2-3	CSGRLAGLADTQYF	TGCAGCGGTCGACTAGCGGGATTAGCAGATACGCAGTATTTT
11	TRBV6-1	-	-	TRBJ2-7	CASSPLGEQYF	TGTGCCAGCAGCCCTCTGGGCGAGCAGTACTTC
16	TRBV4-2	TRBD2	-	TRBJ2-1	CASSYEPAGSYNEQFF	TGTGCCAGCAGCTACGAGCCAGCGGGATCCTACAATGAGCAGTTCTTC
15	TRBV27	-	-	TRBJ1-2	CATQPRYGPNYGYTF	TGTGCCACTCAACCCCGGTACGGGCCCAACTATGGCTACACCTTC
16	TRBV27	TRBD1	-	TRBJ2-7	CASSFWGNRGGYEQYF	TGTGCCAGCAGTTTCTGGGGGAACAGGGGTGGCTACGAGCAGTACTTC
14	TRBV9	-	-	TRBJ2-1	CASGETPSYNEQFF	TGTGCCAGCGGGGAGACCCCTTCCTACAATGAGCAGTTCTTC
17	TRBV18	TRBD1	-	TRBJ2-3	CASSPNPGQTHTDTQYF	TGTGCCAGCTCACCCAACCCGGGACAGACACACACAGATACGCAGTATTTT
13	TRBV29-1	TRBD2	-	TRBJ2-7	CSVELADTYEQYF	TGCAGCGTTGAACTAGCGGACACCTACGAGCAGTACTTC
13	TRBV9	-	-	TRBJ2-1	CASSGRQGGEQFF	TGTGCCAGCAGCGGCAGACAGGGAGGCGAGCAGTTCTTC
12	TRBV9	-	once	TRBJ1-2	CASSVGRGGYTF	TGTGCCAGCAGCGTAGGCCGCGGTGGCTACACCTTC
12	TRBV28	TRBD2	-	TRBJ2-4	CASSFGGNIQYF	TGTGCCAGCAGTTTCGGGGGGAACATTCAGTACTTC
12	TRBV9	-	-	TRBJ2-1	CASSDSYNEQFF	TGTGCCAGCAGCGACTCCTACAATGAGCAGTTCTTC
11	TRBV29-1	-	-	TRBJ1-1	CSVGVNTEAFF	TGCAGCGTTGGTGTGAACACTGAAGCTTTCTTT
14	TRBV15	-	few	TRBJ1-4	CATSRQTWNEKLFF	TGTGCCACCAGCAGACAGACATGGAATGAAAAACTGTTTTTT
15	TRBV4-1	TRBD1	-	TRBJ2-3	CASSQVTGGTDTQYF	TGCGCCAGCAGCCAAGTCACAGGGGGCACAGATACGCAGTATTTT
15	TRBV9	-	once	TRBJ2-1	CASSVGQGGYNEQFF	TGTGCCAGCAGCGTAGGACAGGGAGGATACAATGAGCAGTTCTTC
14	TRBV28	-	-	TRBJ2-7	CASSSPGTAYEQYF	TGTGCCAGCAGTTCACCAGGGACCGCCTACGAGCAGTACTTC
14	TRBV9	TRBD1	-	TRBJ2-5	CASSVGTGSETQYF	TGTGCCAGCAGCGTCGGGACAGGGTCAGAGACCCAGTACTTC
16	TRBV9	TRBD2	-	TRBJ2-3	CASSGTSGTPFDTQYF	TGTGCCAGCAGCGGGACTAGCGGGACCCCCTTTGATACGCAGTATTTT
12	TRBV7-3	-	-	TRBJ1-1	CASNDRSPEAFF	TGTGCCAGCAACGACAGGTCACCTGAAGCTTTCTTT
19	TRBV5-6	TRBD2	-	TRBJ2-3	CASSLPKGLADSSTDTQYF	TGTGCCAGCAGCTTGCCAAAGGGACTAGCGGACTCTAGCACAGATACGCAGTATTTT
15	TRBV2	TRBD1	-	TRBJ1-5	CASSEGRTGSQPQHF	TGTGCCAGCAGTGAAGGCAGGACAGGGAGTCAGCCCCAGCATTTT
15	TRBV7-9	-	once	TRBJ2-5	CASSWLDGLQETQYF	TGTGCCAGCAGCTGGCTCGATGGTCTTCAAGAGACCCAGTACTTC
14	TRBV19	-	-	TRBJ2-7	CASSMGRWGGEQYF	TGTGCCAGTAGTATGGGACGGTGGGGTGGAGAGCAGTACTTC
16	TRBV4-3	TRBD2	-	TRBJ2-1	CASSQDAGLRWNEQFF	TGCGCCAGCAGCCAAGACGCGGGACTACGGTGGAATGAGCAGTTCTTC
14	TRBV28	-	-	TRBJ1-1	CASRRRGWGTEAFF	TGTGCCAGCAGGAGGCGGGGTTGGGGGACTGAAGCTTTCTTT